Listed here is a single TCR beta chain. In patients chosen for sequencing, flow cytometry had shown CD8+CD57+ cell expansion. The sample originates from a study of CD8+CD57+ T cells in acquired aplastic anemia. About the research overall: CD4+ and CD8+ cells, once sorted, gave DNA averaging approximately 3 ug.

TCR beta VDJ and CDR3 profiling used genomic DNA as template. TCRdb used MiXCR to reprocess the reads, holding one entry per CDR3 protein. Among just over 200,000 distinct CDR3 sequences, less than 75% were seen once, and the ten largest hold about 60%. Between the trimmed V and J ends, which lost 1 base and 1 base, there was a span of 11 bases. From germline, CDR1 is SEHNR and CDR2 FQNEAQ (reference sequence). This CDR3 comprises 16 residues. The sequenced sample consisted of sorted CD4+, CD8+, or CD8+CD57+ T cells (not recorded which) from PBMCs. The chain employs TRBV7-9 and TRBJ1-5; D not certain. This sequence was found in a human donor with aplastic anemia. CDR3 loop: CASSLGLGGSNQPQHF. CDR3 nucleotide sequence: TGTGCCAGCAGCTTAGGGCTGGGAGGCAGCAATCAGCCCCAGCATTTT.